The 24 T cell receptor beta chains listed next were all sequenced from one sample in a study of regulatory T cells in long-lasting Graves disease. Building of the TCR beta libraries involved iRepertoire HTBI primers and Arm-PCR of CDR3 regions. Using its own MiXCR run on the multiplex PCR reads, TCRdb lists one record per CDR3 protein. The table lists about 240,000 distinct CDR3 sequences, 20% to 25% of them singletons. Time point defined: newly diagnosed GD, antithyroid drugs for less than 3 months. Extracted PBMC RNA gave rise to the TCR library. The sample was peripheral blood mononuclear cells (PBMCs), taken at new diagnosis, from a patient treated with antithyroid drugs. These receptors were collected from a female donor with Graves disease.

This clonotype was detected a few times. A much larger clone lies a single base off, so this may be a read error. The J gene is TRBJ2-3, the V gene TRBV7-2, with 10 bases matching TRBD2. Near its end, the DNA agrees better with TRBJ2-7, so the J call may be wrong. Germline CDR1 SGHTA, CDR2 FQGNSA. The CDR3 contains 15 residues. In nucleotides, the CDR3 is TGTGCCAGCAGCACCCGAGGAGCGGGAGGGTACGAGCAGTACTTC. It specifies CASSTRGAGGYEQYF.

Remarks on this clonotype: Only one base separates this from a far larger clonotype, so it likely reflects a read error. The CDR3 sequence: CASSPGNPRLYGYTF. CDR3 bases: TGTGCCAGCAGCCCCGGGAATCCACGGCTCTATGGCTACACCTTC. The gene calls are TRBV7-3 and TRBJ1-2, with D unclear. The CDR3 is 15 amino acids. CDR1 is SGHTA and CDR2 is FQGTGA in the germline V gene. V was clipped by 5 bases and J by 4 bases, with 17 bases between them.

Notes on this clonotype: This clone may be a read error of a much larger clone one base away. The chain couples TRBV11-1 to TRBJ2-1, with D unclear. Per germline, CDR1 SGHAT and CDR2 FQDESV (reference sequence). Trimming pared 2 bases from V and 4 bases from J, leaving 12 bases between. This CDR3 has 15 residues. For the CDR3, the DNA is TGTGCCAGCAGCTTAACTCAGAACCCGTACAATGAGCAGTTCTTC. It is translated as CASSLTQNPYNEQFF. The full variable domain, with the rest looked up from reference TRBV11-1 and TRBJ2-1, is EAEVAQSPRYKITEKSQAVAFWCDPISGHATLYWYRQILGQGPELLVQFQDESVVDDSQLPKDRFSAERLKGVDSTLKIQPAELGDSAMYLCASSLTQNPYNEQFFGPGTRLTVL.

Details on this clonotype: The likely explanation is a read error, given a far larger clone one base away. V and J are TRBV11-2 and TRBJ2-5; the match to TRBD2 covers 11 bases. There are 16 residues in the CDR3. The germline V gene encodes CDR1 SGHAT and CDR2 FQNNGV. V dropped 5 bases and J dropped 4; count of bases not matched to a gene: 9. This CDR3 reads CASSARLAGLAETQYF. CDR3 DNA sequence: TGTGCCAGCAGCGCCCGACTAGCGGGGCTCGCAGAGACCCAGTACTTC.

This clonotype showed up many times. The rearrangement joins TRBV2 to TRBJ1-1, with 7 bases fitting TRBD1. The V gene end was trimmed by 5 bases and the J gene end by 4 bases; junction bases not matched to a gene: 4. The CDR3 has 13 residues. Germline V gene sequence: CDR1 SNHLY, CDR2 FYNNEI. The CDR3: CASSYRGTTEAFF. CDR3 DNA: TGTGCCAGCAGTTACAGGGGTACCACTGAAGCTTTCTTT.

This clonotype was picked up many times. The rearrangement joins TRBV7-2 to TRBJ1-1; TRBD1 might be the D (5 bases). Trimming cost V 0 bases and J 4 bases, with 12 bases left between them. This CDR3 spans 15 amino acids. Germline values: CDR1 SGHTA, CDR2 FQGNSA. CDR3 in DNA: TGTGCCAGCAGCTTAGCACCAGGGAGGTTCACTGAAGCTTTCTTT. This codes for CASSLAPGRFTEAFF.

This clonotype was seen ten or more times. The V call is TRBV20-1, the J call TRBJ1-1; no firm D call. With 0 bases removed from V and 1 base from J, the gap between germline ends came to 15 bases. CDR1 and CDR2 (germline): DFQATT, SNEGSKA (reference sequence). The CDR3 is 16 amino acids. The DNA of the CDR3 is TGCAGTGCTAGAGATTCCTCCGCAGGCCGGAACACTGAAGCTTTCTTT. This sequence encodes CSARDSSAGRNTEAFF.

Turning to this clonotype: A much larger clone differs by one base, so this may be a read error. Since the CDR3 does not end with the conserved phenylalanine or tryptophan, this likely comes from a read error. This sequence joins TRBV5-1 and TRBJ2-7; 9 nucleotides align to TRBD1. CDR3 length: 15 residues. Germline lookup yields CDR1 SGHRS and CDR2 YFSETQ. Trimming removed 4 bases from V and 1 base from J; junction bases left unmatched: 6. This chain's CDR3 is CASSPDGTGSYEQYL. CDR3 in DNA: TGCGCCAGCAGCCCGGATGGGACAGGGTCCTACGAGCAGTACCTC.

This clonotype was observed many times. The J gene is TRBJ1-4, the V gene TRBV7-2; the D is unclear. The ends were cut back, 3 bases at V and 1 base at J, with 12 bases in the middle. Germline V lookup: CDR1 SGHTA, CDR2 FQGNSA. This CDR3 is built from 16 residues. This chain's CDR3 is CASSLSLAVTNEKLFF. As DNA, the CDR3 is TGTGCCAGCAGCTTGAGCCTTGCTGTAACTAATGAAAAACTGTTTTTT.

Many counts were recorded for this clonotype. The chain links TRBV27 to TRBJ2-5, with D perhaps assigned TRBD1 or TRBD2 (5 bases each). Germline V gene sequence: CDR1 MNHEY, CDR2 SMNVEV (reference sequence). The V end was cut by 7 bases, the J end by 5 bases, with 23 bases between. The CDR3 consists of 16 residues. CDR3 sequence: CASTLRGRVYGETQYF. The DNA for the CDR3 is TGTGCCAGCACCCTAAGGGGACGCGTATACGGGGAGACCCAGTACTTC.

This clonotype turned up a few times. The chain combines TRBV6-2 or TRBV6-3 with TRBJ1-2; perhaps TRBD1 as D (5 bases). The CDR3 is made up of 14 amino acids. Germline CDR1 reads MNHEY; CDR2 reads SVGEGT. Trimming stripped 7 bases from V and 2 bases from J, with 14 bases between. In nucleotides, the CDR3 is TGTGCCAGCACCACCCGGGGCGACAACTATGGCTACACCTTC. It yields the protein CASTTRGDNYGYTF.

This clonotype was counted ten times or more. The chain employs TRBV12-5 and TRBJ2-5; TRBD1 aligns across 9 bases. The CDR3 is made up of 15 amino acids. CDR1 and CDR2 (germline): LGHNT, FRNRAP. V shed 1 base, J shed 5 bases, and the junction held 5 bases outside the gene matches. The CDR3 loop is CASGLGTGDLETQYF. CDR3 bases: TGTGCTAGTGGTTTGGGGACAGGGGATTTGGAGACCCAGTACTTC.

For this clonotype: A read error likely explains this, since a far larger clone differs by one base. The chain is built from TRBV28 and TRBJ2-4; 8 bases match TRBD1. The germline V gene has CDR1 MDHEN and CDR2 SYDVKM. The J segment lost 13 bases and the V segment lost 0 bases, leaving 20 bases of the junction unmatched. The CDR3 is 18 amino acids. In nucleotides, the CDR3 is TGTGCCAGCAGTTTATGGCATCAAAGACAGGGGAACTACAATGAGCAGTACTTC. Translated, it gives CASSLWHQRQGNYNEQYF.

The rearrangement joins TRBV3-1 to TRBJ1-4; D is perhaps TRBD1 (5 bases). V shed 4 bases and J shed 8 bases, with 14 bases lying between them. CDR3 size: 14 residues. Germline lookup yields CDR1 LGHDT and CDR2 YNNKEL (reference sequence). The CDR3 protein is CASSLWGREEKLFF. CDR3 nucleotides: TGTGCCAGCAGCCTCTGGGGCCGGGAGGAAAAACTGTTTTTT.

This clonotype turned up a few times. The rearrangement links TRBV16 to TRBJ2-1, with D maybe TRBD1 (6 bases). CDR1 is KGHSY, CDR2 FQNENV, per germline. V gave up 4 bases and J gave up 8 bases, with 9 bases separating them. This CDR3 is built from 12 residues. This CDR3 reads CASSRGHDEQFF. The CDR3 nucleotides are TGTGCCAGCAGCCGGGGGCATGATGAGCAGTTCTTC.

This clonotype was found many times. The gene calls are TRBV6-1 and TRBJ2-2; TRBD2 matches at 7 bases. The CDR3 has 15 residues. With V trimmed by 1 base and J by 5 bases, 4 bases remained unmatched. Germline CDR1 MNHNS, CDR2 SASEGT. The CDR3 region has the DNA TGTGCCAGCAGTGAAGGAGGGACTACTACCGGGGAGCTGTTTTTT. It yields the protein CASSEGGTTTGELFF.

A few counts support this clonotype. CDR3 DNA: TGTGCCAGCAGCTTAGCTACTAGCGGGTCCGCCTACAATGAGCAGTTCTTC. Translated, it gives CASSLATSGSAYNEQFF. The chain couples TRBV11-3 to TRBJ2-1, with 9 positions matching TRBD2. Germline CDR1 reads SGHNT; CDR2 reads YENEEA. CDR3 length: 17 residues. The V gene end was trimmed by 1 base and the J gene end by 2 bases; junction bases not matched to a gene: 6.

The chain carries TRBV7-8 and TRBJ2-5; D unclear. The V end was cut by 0 bases, the J end by 5 bases, with 13 bases between. There are 15 residues in the CDR3. Germline assignment: CDR1 SGHVS and CDR2 FQNEAQ. CDR3 in DNA: TGTGCCAGCAGCTTAGCGCGTGGGTTCGGGGAGACCCAGTACTTC. Translating gives CASSLARGFGETQYF.

This clonotype was recorded at least ten times. V is TRBV11-2 and J is TRBJ1-4, with TRBD1 as a possible D gene (5 bases). The CDR3 consists of 15 residues. Germline lookup yields CDR1 SGHAT and CDR2 FQNNGV. V shed 5 bases and J shed 8 bases, with 18 bases lying between them. The CDR3 loop reads CASSESGLRQEKLFF. CDR3 bases: TGTGCCAGCAGCGAGTCGGGACTACGGCAGGAAAAACTGTTTTTT.

The chain carries TRBV6-1 and TRBJ1-6; D gene uncertain. Germline V gene data show CDR1 as MNHNS and CDR2 as SASEGT. Trimming cost V 7 bases and J 7 bases, with 14 bases left between them. The CDR3 is made up of 14 amino acids. CDR3 sequence (DNA): TGTGCCAGCACCCCCTTGGGAAGCAATTCACCCCTCCACTTT. Translated, it gives CASTPLGSNSPLHF.

The CDR3 DNA reads as TGTGCCAGCAGCTTTTCAGGGGGCCCGGTGTTTTTT. Amino acid sequence: CASSFSGGPVFF. The V gene is TRBV5-4, the J gene TRBJ1-4; 8 bases align to TRBD1. With 2 bases clipped from V and 15 bases from J, the junction kept 6 bases outside the gene matches. This CDR3 region has 12 residues. Germline V gene sequence: CDR1 SGHNT, CDR2 YYREEE (reference sequence).

This clonotype was seen repeatedly, ten times or more. The gene calls are TRBV29-1 and TRBJ2-7; TRBD2 matches 10 bases. The V gene end was trimmed by 5 bases and the J gene end by 7 bases; junction bases not matched to a gene: 5. CDR1 is SQVTM and CDR2 is ANQGSEA in the germline V gene. This CDR3 region has 12 residues. The CDR3 here is CSVSSGGREQYF. The CDR3 coding sequence is TGCAGCGTTTCTAGCGGGGGAAGGGAGCAGTACTTC.

This clonotype was recorded at least ten times. V and J are TRBV18 and TRBJ1-1, with unresolved D. Germline V gene sequence: CDR1 KGHSH, CDR2 LQKENI. The CDR3 runs 16 residues. V was cut by 6 bases and J by 1 base, with 18 bases left in between. CDR3 protein: CASSLGPAKANTEAFF. The CDR3 DNA is TGTGCCAGCTCTCTCGGGCCCGCCAAAGCGAACACTGAAGCTTTCTTT.

At least ten counts were recorded for this clonotype. The V gene is TRBV2, the J gene TRBJ2-3; D gene ambiguous. V shed 6 bases and J shed 7 bases, with 8 bases lying between them. The germline CDR1 and CDR2 sequences are SNHLY and FYNNEI. The CDR3 loop spans 11 amino acids. The CDR3 protein is CASRGDHTQYF. CDR3 DNA sequence: TGTGCCAGCAGGGGTGATCATACGCAGTATTTT.